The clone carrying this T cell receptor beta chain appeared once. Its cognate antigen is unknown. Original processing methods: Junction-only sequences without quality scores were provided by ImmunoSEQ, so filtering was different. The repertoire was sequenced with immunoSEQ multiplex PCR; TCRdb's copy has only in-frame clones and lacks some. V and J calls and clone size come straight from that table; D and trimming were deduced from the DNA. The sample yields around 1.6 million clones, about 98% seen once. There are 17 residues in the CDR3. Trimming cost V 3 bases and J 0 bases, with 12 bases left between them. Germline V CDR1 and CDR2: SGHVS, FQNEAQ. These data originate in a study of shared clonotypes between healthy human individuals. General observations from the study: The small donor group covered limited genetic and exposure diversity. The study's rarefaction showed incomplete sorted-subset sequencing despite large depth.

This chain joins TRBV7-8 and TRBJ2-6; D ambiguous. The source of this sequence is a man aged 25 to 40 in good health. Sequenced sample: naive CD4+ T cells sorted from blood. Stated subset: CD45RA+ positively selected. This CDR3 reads CASSLHRVLSGANVLTF. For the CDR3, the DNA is TGTGCCAGCAGCTTGCACAGAGTTCTCTCTGGGGCCAACGTCCTGACTTTC. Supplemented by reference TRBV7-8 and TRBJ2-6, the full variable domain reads GAGVSQSPRYKVAKRGQDVALRCDPISGHVSLFWYQQALGQGPEFLTYFQNEAQLDKSGLPSDRFFAERPEGSVSTLKIQRTQQEDSAVYLCASSLHRVLSGANVLTFGAGSRLTVL.